These 25 T cell receptor beta chains were all obtained from the same sample, sequenced in a study of blood T cell repertoires in COVID-19. Clones were sequenced by immunoSEQ multiplex PCR, and TCRdb holds only the in-frame ones, with some missing. Of just under 90,000 clones in the sample, 90% to 95% were seen once. The sample taken for sequencing was peripheral blood. Receptors were obtained from a man aged 55 to 69 with acute or convalescent COVID-19.

V gene TRBV3-1 (or the pseudogene TRBV3-2) combines with J gene TRBJ2-1; 10 bases are shared with TRBD2. V dropped 4 bases and J dropped 4; count of bases not matched to a gene: 7. The CDR3 consists of 16 residues. The germline CDR1 and CDR2 sequences are LGHDT and YNNKEL (reference sequence). For the CDR3, the DNA is TGTGCCAGCAGCCTTCGATCGGGACTAGCGTACAATGAGCAGTTCTTC. This codes for CASSLRSGLAYNEQFF.

V and J are TRBV4-1 and TRBJ2-7; TRBD2 aligns across 11 bases. The V gene end was trimmed by 0 bases and the J gene end by 0 bases; junction bases not matched to a gene: 4. Germline lookup yields CDR1 MGHRA and CDR2 YSYEKL. The CDR3 contains 17 residues. CDR3 region: CASSQEIAGGPSYEQYF. DNA for the CDR3: TGCGCCAGCAGCCAAGAGATAGCGGGAGGGCCCTCCTACGAGCAGTACTTC.

The chain combines TRBV6-5 with TRBJ2-1, with D possibly matching TRBD2 (6 bases). In germline, CDR1 is MNHEY, CDR2 SVGAGI. V was cut by 6 bases and J by 9 bases, with 15 bases left in between. This CDR3 has 13 residues. CDR3 bases: TGTGCCAGCAGCCTCGGGAGAACGGGTGAGCAGTTCTTC. Translating it yields CASSLGRTGEQFF.

This chain uses TRBV24-1 with TRBJ1-5, with 10 bases matching TRBD1. Per the germline V gene, CDR1 is KGHDR and CDR2 is SFDVKD. This CDR3 has 16 amino acids. Trimming removed 2 bases from V and 7 bases from J; junction bases left unmatched: 7. CDR3: CATSDSGQGMGQPQHF. For the CDR3, the DNA is TGTGCCACCAGTGATTCGGGACAGGGGATGGGGCAGCCCCAGCATTTT.

This clone was seen only once. This sequence joins TRBV28 and TRBJ1-2; no reliable D call. Trimming took off 2 bases at V and 6 bases at J, with 10 bases between the two ends. Germline CDR1 is MDHEN and CDR2 is SYDVKM. The CDR3 is 13 amino acids. CDR3 sequence (DNA): TGTGCCAGCAGTTTACCGGAGTACAATGGCTACACCTTC. Protein: CASSLPEYNGYTF.

V and J are TRBV4-3 and TRBJ2-1, with TRBD2 identical over 9 bases. CDR3 size: 17 residues. V lost 0 bases and J lost 4; bases outside the gene matches: 7. Germline CDR1 reads LGHNA; CDR2 reads YSLEER. The CDR3 spells CASSQEGRTSVYNEQFF. The CDR3 DNA is TGCGCCAGCAGCCAAGAGGGCCGGACTAGCGTTTACAATGAGCAGTTCTTC.

V gene TRBV12-3 or TRBV12-4 combines with J gene TRBJ2-7; TRBD1 is a possible D gene (6 bases). The CDR3 runs to 12 residues. With 0 bases removed from V and 12 bases from J, the gap between germline ends came to 12 bases. CDR3 in DNA: TGTGCCAGCAGTTTAGCGCAGGGGCCAAGGTACTTC. Protein sequence: CASSLAQGPRYF.

Comments on this clone: At one end the junction does not follow the germline gene, possibly because of a read error. This chain connects TRBV28 to TRBJ1-5; 8 positions agree with TRBD1. CDR1 is MDHEN and CDR2 is SYDVKM in the germline V gene. The CDR3 contains 16 residues. CDR3 DNA: TGTGCCAGCAGTTTACGTCAGGGGGCGAGCAATAAGCCCCAGCATTTT. This encodes CASSLRQGASNKPQHF.

This clone was found once. This rearrangement joins TRBV11-2 to TRBJ2-7, with D possibly TRBD2 on 5 matching bases. V lost 1 base, J lost 11 bases, and 15 bases lay in between. This CDR3 is 13 amino acids long. Germline V gene sequence: CDR1 SGHAT, CDR2 FQNNGV. CDR3 amino acids: CASSLGNRAREYF. The CDR3 bases are TGTGCCAGCAGCTTAGGTAACAGAGCGAGGGAGTACTTC.

The chain uses TRBV15 and TRBJ2-5; weak D call: TRBD1 (6 bases). From germline, CDR1 is LNHNV and CDR2 YYDKDF (reference sequence). The CDR3 is made up of 14 amino acids. V lost 3 bases and J lost 2, with 10 bases in between. The CDR3 DNA sequence: TGTGCCACCAGCAGTCTCAGGGGTCAAGAGACCCAGTACTTC. This sequence encodes CATSSLRGQETQYF.

This clone showed up just a few times. The chain combines TRBV6-2 or TRBV6-3 with TRBJ1-5; D possibly corresponds to TRBD1 (5 bases). The CDR3 loop spans 15 amino acids. From germline, CDR1 is MNHEY and CDR2 SVGEGT. V lost 4 bases and J lost 9, with 19 bases in between. The DNA of the CDR3 is TGTGCCAGCAGTTTTCCGGGACTCCTATATGTGCCCCAGCATTTT. It yields the protein CASSFPGLLYVPQHF.

V and J are TRBV4-2 and TRBJ2-2; TRBD2 aligns across 8 bases. Per the germline V gene, CDR1 is LGHNA and CDR2 is YNFKEQ. This CDR3 has 15 amino acids. V lost 0 bases to trimming and J lost 5 bases; unmatched junction nucleotides: 2. DNA for the CDR3: TGTGCCAGCAGCCAAGATAGCGGGGTGACCGGGGAGCTGTTTTTT. It specifies CASSQDSGVTGELFF.

This rearrangement joins TRBV15 to TRBJ2-4, with D maybe TRBD2 (8 bases). V was clipped by 3 bases and J by 3 bases, with 33 bases between them. CDR3 length: 22 amino acids. The germline V gene encodes CDR1 LNHNV and CDR2 YYDKDF (reference sequence). The CDR3 DNA reads as TGTGCCACCAGCAGTGTAGACAGGGAAGGGACTAGGTTTTTAGTCGACAAAAACATTCAGTACTTC. This encodes CATSSVDREGTRFLVDKNIQYF.

The chain is built from TRBV7-2 and TRBJ1-5, with TRBD1 as a possible D gene (5 bases). The V gene lost 5 bases and the J gene lost 6 bases, with 14 bases spanning the gap. The CDR3 is made up of 14 amino acids. CDR1 and CDR2 from the germline V gene are SGHTA and FQGNSA. Here the CDR3 reads CASSPGGAAQPQHF. The CDR3 DNA reads as TGTGCCAGCAGCCCAGGCGGGGCCGCTCAGCCCCAGCATTTT.

The rearrangement links TRBV19 to TRBJ2-5; 12 bases fit TRBD2. The CDR3 has 14 residues. The trim removed 4 bases at V and 6 bases at J, leaving 3 bases unmatched. Germline V CDR1 and CDR2: LNHDA, SQIVND (reference sequence). The CDR3 loop is CASSTGLAGQTQYF. CDR3 nucleotides: TGTGCCAGTAGTACCGGACTAGCGGGGCAGACCCAGTACTTC.

This rearrangement joins TRBV7-9 to TRBJ1-2, with D perhaps TRBD1 (5 bases). The germline CDR1 and CDR2 sequences are SEHNR and FQNEAQ (reference sequence). CDR3 length: 13 amino acids. V lost 1 base to trimming and J lost 5 bases, with 8 bases between them. In DNA form, the CDR3 reads TGTGCCAGCAGCTTAGGGGGCAGATATGGCTACACCTTC. Its translation: CASSLGGRYGYTF. Filled out from reference TRBV7-9 and TRBJ1-2, the complete variable domain reads DTGVSQNPRHKITKRGQNVTFRCDPISEHNRLYWYRQTLGQGPEFLTYFQNEAQLEKSRLLSDRFSAERPKGSFSTLEIQRTEQGDSAMYLCASSLGGRYGYTFGSGTRLTVV.

The rearrangement links TRBV10-2 to TRBJ2-2, with a tentative D call TRBD2 (6 bases). Germline V gene sequence: CDR1 WSHSY, CDR2 SAAADI. The V end lost 8 bases, the J end lost 1 base, and 8 bases lay between the germline ends. There are 13 residues in the CDR3. The CDR3 loop reads CASGRENTGELFF. The CDR3 DNA is TGCGCCAGCGGGCGGGAGAACACCGGGGAGCTGTTTTTT.

The chain has TRBV5-1 and TRBJ2-7, with a possible D match to TRBD1 (6 bases). V lost 7 bases to trimming and J lost 6 bases, with 17 bases between them. CDR3 length: 13 residues. Germline lookup yields CDR1 SGHRS and CDR2 YFSETQ. The CDR3 spells CASRARGLGEQYF. The CDR3 region has the DNA TGCGCCAGCCGGGCCAGGGGTCTGGGCGAGCAGTACTTC.

CDR3 region: CASSVDTNTEAFF. CDR3 bases: TGTGCCAGCAGCGTTGACACGAACACTGAAGCTTTCTTT. V usage is TRBV7-2 and J usage is TRBJ1-1; no reliable D call. Trimming removed 5 bases from V and 1 base from J, with 8 bases in between. The length of the CDR3 is 13 residues. Germline CDR1 SGHTA, CDR2 FQGNSA.

In this sample, this clone turned up a few times. The chain employs TRBV4-3 and TRBJ2-3; 10 bases fit TRBD2. The CDR3 is 18 amino acids. J gave up 2 bases and V 0 bases, and 8 bases lay outside the gene matches. CDR1 and CDR2 from the germline V gene are LGHNA and YSLEER. CDR3 sequence reads: CASSQDPRSGRATDTQYF. The DNA of the CDR3 is TGCGCCAGCAGCCAAGATCCCCGAAGCGGGAGGGCCACAGATACGCAGTATTTT.

This chain connects TRBV12-3 or TRBV12-4 to TRBJ2-7, with 7 bases lining up with TRBD1. The CDR3 is 13 amino acids. V trimming: 5 bases; J trimming: 6 bases; junction bases outside the gene matches: 7. CDR3 sequence reads: CASSTTGVGEQYF. CDR3 bases: TGTGCCAGCAGTACAACAGGGGTGGGCGAGCAGTACTTC.

This clone has a single count. This chain uses TRBV7-9 with TRBJ2-2; tentative D call: TRBD1 (5 bases). V lost 3 bases and J lost 5, with 10 bases in between. Germline V CDR1 and CDR2: SEHNR, FQNEAQ (reference sequence). The CDR3 contains 14 residues. CDR3 in amino acids: CASSFQGWTGELFF. The DNA for the CDR3 is TGTGCCAGCAGCTTCCAGGGATGGACCGGGGAGCTGTTTTTT.

The gene calls are TRBV5-4 and TRBJ2-7; tentatively, D is TRBD1 (5 bases). This CDR3 spans 14 amino acids. Germline CDR1 SGHNT, CDR2 YYREEE (reference sequence). V shed 0 bases and J shed 6 bases, with 13 bases lying between them. For the CDR3, the DNA is TGTGCCAGCAGCTTGGATCCAGACAGTCCCGAGCAGTACTTC. Amino acids: CASSLDPDSPEQYF.

This CDR3 is CASSIASERSAKETQYF. In DNA form, the CDR3 reads TGTGCCAGTAGTATAGCGTCGGAGCGGAGCGCCAAAGAGACCCAGTACTTC. The chain recombines TRBV19 with TRBJ2-5; D might be TRBD2 (5 bases). Trimming took 1 base from V and 3 from J, leaving 18 bases between them. Germline V gene sequence: CDR1 LNHDA, CDR2 SQIVND (reference sequence). This CDR3 comprises 17 residues.

V is TRBV6-6 and J is TRBJ2-3, with D possibly TRBD2 on 5 matching bases. The germline V gene encodes CDR1 MNHNY and CDR2 SVGAGI (reference sequence). There are 13 residues in the CDR3. V gave up 8 bases and J gave up 0 bases, with 9 bases separating them. The CDR3 here is CASAGGSTDTQYF. The CDR3 DNA is TGTGCCAGCGCTGGCGGGAGCACAGATACGCAGTATTTT.